This entry is about one T cell receptor beta chain. V was cut by 0 bases and J by 0 bases, with 8 bases left in between. CDR1 and CDR2 from the germline V gene are KGHSH and LQKENI. The CDR3 has 15 amino acids. The record originates from a study of blood T cell repertoires in COVID-19. In the study overall: Whether acute or convalescent, the COVID-19 samples came from the United States, Italy and Spain.

Study processing details: Nucleated cell number was recorded as an estimate derived from reference gene primer amplification. Method: immunoSEQ multiplex PCR; TCRdb's copy keeps in-frame clones and lacks some. The DNA gave D and trimming, while V, J and clone size come from that table. The repertoire holds 100,000 to 150,000 clones, with about nine tenths as singletons. The receptor was isolated from a man aged 45-65 years with acute or convalescent COVID-19. The sample was peripheral blood. The genes are TRBV18 and TRBJ1-2, with D tentatively TRBD1 (5 bases). CDR3 in DNA: TGTGCCAGCTCACCACCACGCAGGGCTAACTATGGCTACACCTTC. Translation: CASSPPRRANYGYTF.